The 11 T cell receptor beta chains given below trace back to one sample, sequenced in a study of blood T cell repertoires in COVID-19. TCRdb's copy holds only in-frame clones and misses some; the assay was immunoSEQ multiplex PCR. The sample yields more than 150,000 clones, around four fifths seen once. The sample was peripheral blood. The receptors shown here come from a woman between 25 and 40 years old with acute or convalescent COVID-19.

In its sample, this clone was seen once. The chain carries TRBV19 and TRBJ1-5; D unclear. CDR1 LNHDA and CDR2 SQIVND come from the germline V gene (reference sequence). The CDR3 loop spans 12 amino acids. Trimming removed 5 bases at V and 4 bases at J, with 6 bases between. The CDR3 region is CASSPGNQPQHF. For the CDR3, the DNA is TGTGCCAGTAGTCCGGGGAATCAGCCCCAGCATTTT.

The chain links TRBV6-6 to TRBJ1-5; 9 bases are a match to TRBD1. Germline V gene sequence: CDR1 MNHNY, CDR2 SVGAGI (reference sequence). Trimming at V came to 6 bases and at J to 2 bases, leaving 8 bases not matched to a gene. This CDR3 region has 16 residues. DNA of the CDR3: TGTGCCAGCAGCCCCGGGACAGGGAGTGGCAATCAGCCCCAGCATTTT. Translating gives CASSPGTGSGNQPQHF.

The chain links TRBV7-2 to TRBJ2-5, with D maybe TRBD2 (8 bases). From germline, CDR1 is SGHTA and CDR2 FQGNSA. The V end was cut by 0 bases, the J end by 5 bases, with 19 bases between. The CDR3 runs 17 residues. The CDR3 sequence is CASSLAMVGLGGETQYF. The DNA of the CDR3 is TGTGCCAGCAGCTTAGCGATGGTGGGACTAGGGGGCGAGACCCAGTACTTC.

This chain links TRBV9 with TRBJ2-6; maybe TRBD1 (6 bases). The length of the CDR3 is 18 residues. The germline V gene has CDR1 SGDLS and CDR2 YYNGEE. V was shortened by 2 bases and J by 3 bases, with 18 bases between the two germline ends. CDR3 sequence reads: CASSVSPQQGGGANVLTF. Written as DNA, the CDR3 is TGTGCCAGCAGCGTTTCCCCTCAACAGGGCGGTGGGGCCAACGTCCTGACTTTC.

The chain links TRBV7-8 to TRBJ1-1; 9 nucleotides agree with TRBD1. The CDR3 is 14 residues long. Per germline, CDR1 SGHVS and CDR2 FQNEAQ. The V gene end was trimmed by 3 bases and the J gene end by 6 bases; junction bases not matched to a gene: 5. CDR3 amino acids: CASSFDRGVSEAFF. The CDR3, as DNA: TGTGCCAGCAGCTTTGACAGGGGGGTCTCTGAAGCTTTCTTT.

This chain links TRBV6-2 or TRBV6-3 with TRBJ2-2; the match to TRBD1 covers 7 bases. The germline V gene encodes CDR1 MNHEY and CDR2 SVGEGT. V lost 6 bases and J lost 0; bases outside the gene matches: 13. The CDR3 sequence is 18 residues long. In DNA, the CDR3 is TGTGCCAGCAGCGCCGTTTCCCCCGGGACAGCGAACACCGGGGAGCTGTTTTTT. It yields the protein CASSAVSPGTANTGELFF.

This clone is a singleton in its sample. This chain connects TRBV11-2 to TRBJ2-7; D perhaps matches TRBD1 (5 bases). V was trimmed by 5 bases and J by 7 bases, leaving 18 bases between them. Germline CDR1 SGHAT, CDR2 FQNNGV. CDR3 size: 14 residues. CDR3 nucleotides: TGTGCCAGCAGCCCCCGTTGGAGAGGACAAGAGCAGTACTTC. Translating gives CASSPRWRGQEQYF.

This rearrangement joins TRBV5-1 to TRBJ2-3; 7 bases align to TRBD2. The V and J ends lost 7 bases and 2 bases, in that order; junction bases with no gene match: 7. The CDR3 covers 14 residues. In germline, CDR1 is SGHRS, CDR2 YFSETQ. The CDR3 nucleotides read TGCGCCAGCGGGAGGGGAGGAGACACAGATACGCAGTATTTT. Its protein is CASGRGGDTDTQYF.

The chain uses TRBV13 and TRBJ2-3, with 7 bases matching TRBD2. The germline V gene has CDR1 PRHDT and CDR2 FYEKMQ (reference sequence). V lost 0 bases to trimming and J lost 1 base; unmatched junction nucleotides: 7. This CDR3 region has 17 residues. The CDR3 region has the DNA TGTGCCAGCAGCTTAGGAAAAACTAGCGCGGGCACAGATACGCAGTATTTT. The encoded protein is CASSLGKTSAGTDTQYF.

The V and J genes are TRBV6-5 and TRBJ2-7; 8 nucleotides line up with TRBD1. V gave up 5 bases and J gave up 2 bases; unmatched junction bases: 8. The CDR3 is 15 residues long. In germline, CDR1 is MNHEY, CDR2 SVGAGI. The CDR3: CASSNGQGGPYEQYF. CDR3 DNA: TGTGCCAGCAGTAATGGACAGGGAGGCCCCTACGAGCAGTACTTC.

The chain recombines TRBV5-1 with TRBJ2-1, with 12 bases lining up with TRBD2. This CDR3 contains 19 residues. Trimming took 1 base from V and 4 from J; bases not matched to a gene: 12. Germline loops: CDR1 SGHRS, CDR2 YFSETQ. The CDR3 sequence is CASSLQPSGRALGYNEQFF. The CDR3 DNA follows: TGCGCCAGCAGCTTGCAACCTAGCGGGAGGGCCTTAGGGTACAATGAGCAGTTCTTC.